The 18 T cell receptor beta chains below all came from one sample that was sequenced in a study of metastatic and nonmetastatic thyroid tumors. TCRdb re-clonotyped the PCR reads through MiXCR. The data hold tens of thousands of clones, with around 16% observed a single time. Not a single patient had been given any form of treatment at any point before undergoing thyroid surgery. The specimen sequenced was blood. All receptors derive from a male donor with papillary thyroid cancer or a benign thyroid nodule (not recorded which). Some clones in this sample may be carry-over from other donors' samples.

This clone was seen at least ten times. The chain recombines TRBV19 with TRBJ1-5; TRBD1 agrees at 7 bases. The germline CDR1 and CDR2 sequences are LNHDA and SQIVND (reference sequence). CDR3 length: 15 amino acids. Unmatched junction bases numbered 12, after V lost 7 bases and J lost 6 bases. The DNA for the CDR3 is TGTGCCAGTACCGTTGGAGGGGGCGAAGGTCAGCCCCAGCATTTT. This gives the protein CASTVGGGEGQPQHF.

This clone was seen at least ten times. This chain joins TRBV24-1 and TRBJ2-1, with 8 bases that match TRBD1. V lost 3 bases, J lost 7 bases, and 10 bases stayed unmatched. Germline V gene data show CDR1 as KGHDR and CDR2 as SFDVKD. The CDR3 is made up of 16 amino acids. The CDR3 loop reads CATSDPTGTGYNEQFF. The DNA for the CDR3 is TGTGCCACCAGTGATCCGACCGGGACAGGATATAATGAGCAGTTCTTC.

A remark on this clone: A read error is possible here, since a much larger clone lies one base away. CDR3 DNA: TGTGCCAGCATCCCGGTCGACCGCGGATATGGCTACACCTTC. This sequence encodes CASIPVDRGYGYTF. The chain is built from TRBV7-9 and TRBJ1-2; D remains unclear. Trimming took off 7 bases at V and 5 bases at J, with 17 bases between the two ends. The CDR3 is 14 amino acids. The germline CDR1 and CDR2 sequences are SEHNR and FQNEAQ (reference sequence).

This clone was counted only a few times. This sequence may be a read error, since a much larger clone differs from it by one base. V and J are TRBV7-9 and TRBJ2-5; D is uncertain. The CDR3 sequence is 12 residues long. Germline V lookup: CDR1 SEHNR, CDR2 FQNEAQ (reference sequence). V dropped 2 bases and J dropped 4 bases, with 5 bases sitting between them. The CDR3 reads CASSLMVETQYF. CDR3 bases: TGTGCCAGCAGCTTAATGGTAGAGACCCAGTACTTC. Complete variable domain (other parts from reference TRBV7-9 and TRBJ2-5): DTGVSQNPRHKITKRGQNVTFRCDPISEHNRLYWYRQTLGQGPEFLTYFQNEAQLEKSRLLSDRFSAERPKGSFSTLEIQRTEQGDSAMYLCASSLMVETQYFGPGTRLLVL.

This rearrangement joins TRBV19 to TRBJ1-5; D is undetermined. In germline, CDR1 is LNHDA, CDR2 SQIVND (reference sequence). The V and J ends lost 5 bases and 0 bases respectively, with 14 bases between them. This CDR3 comprises 16 residues. CDR3 in DNA: TGTGCCAGTAGTTTGACGTCTACTTATAGCAATCAGCCCCAGCATTTT. It encodes CASSLTSTYSNQPQHF.

At least ten counts were recorded for this clone. The chain recombines TRBV20-1 with TRBJ1-5; a possible D gene is TRBD1 (6 bases). Per the germline V gene, CDR1 is DFQATT and CDR2 is SNEGSKA (reference sequence). Trimming removed 3 bases at V and 6 bases at J, with 24 bases between. This CDR3 comprises 17 residues. The CDR3 DNA is TGCAGTGCTAGCTCCCCCAGGGGAGGACCAAATGGTCAGCCCCAGCATTTT. It codes for CSASSPRGGPNGQPQHF.

This clone was detected ten times or more. The chain has TRBV12-3 or TRBV12-4 and TRBJ2-3; 9 bases are a match to TRBD1. The junction had 6 bases not matched to a gene; V was cut back by 3 bases and J by 2 bases. The CDR3 has 16 residues. CDR3 protein: CASSFDRGADTDTQYF. The CDR3 DNA is TGTGCCAGCAGTTTTGACAGGGGGGCAGACACAGATACGCAGTATTTT.

A note on this clone: Other DNA sequences in the sample encode the same CDR3. The chain is built from TRBV7-2 and TRBJ2-4; D might be TRBD1 (6 bases). The V gene lost 4 bases and the J gene lost 4 bases, with 14 bases spanning the gap. CDR1 SGHTA and CDR2 FQGNSA come from the germline V gene. The CDR3 is made up of 15 amino acids. CDR3 DNA: TGTGCCAGCAGCTCAGGGGCTGGGGCTAAAAACATTCAGTACTTC. It yields the protein CASSSGAGAKNIQYF.

At least ten counts were recorded for this clone. The chain is built from TRBV9 and TRBJ2-1, with a tentative D call TRBD2 (6 bases). V lost 3 bases to trimming and J lost 9 bases, with 13 bases between them. Germline values: CDR1 SGDLS, CDR2 YYNGEE. This CDR3 is 13 amino acids long. Here the CDR3 reads CASSALASAEQFF. CDR3 coding DNA: TGTGCCAGCAGCGCTCTCGCTAGCGCTGAGCAGTTCTTC.

In this sample, this clone turned up a few times. This sequence joins TRBV27 and TRBJ2-7; 8 nucleotides line up with TRBD1. V lost 6 bases, J lost 5 bases, and 6 bases stayed unmatched. The V gene's germline CDR1 is MNHEY and CDR2 SMNVEV (reference sequence). This CDR3 spans 13 amino acids. As DNA, the CDR3 is TGTGCCAGCAGGTATGGACAGGGAGACGAGCAGTACTTC. Amino acid sequence: CASRYGQGDEQYF.

Many counts were recorded for this clone. The rearrangement links TRBV12-3 or TRBV12-4 to TRBJ2-2; the match to TRBD2 covers 9 bases. This CDR3 is built from 15 residues. V lost 8 bases and J lost 0; bases outside the gene matches: 4. This chain's CDR3 is CASGSGGPNTGELFF. As DNA, the CDR3 is TGTGCCAGCGGTAGCGGGGGCCCGAACACCGGGGAGCTGTTTTTT.

In this sample, this clone turned up many times. The chain couples TRBV27 to TRBJ2-3; maybe TRBD1 (6 bases). The CDR3 loop spans 15 amino acids. The V gene lost 5 bases and the J gene lost 2 bases, with 14 bases spanning the gap. Germline CDR1 and CDR2: MNHEY and SMNVEV (reference sequence). As DNA, the CDR3 is TGTGCCAGCAGTCCTGCTGAGGGGGACACAGATACGCAGTATTTT. Its protein product is CASSPAEGDTDTQYF.

About this clone: The conserved closing phenylalanine or tryptophan is absent in this CDR3, likely reflecting a read error. Other DNA sequences from this sample encode an identical CDR3 as well. The genes are TRBV2 and TRBJ2-1; D assignment may be TRBD1 or TRBD2 (5 bases each). The CDR3 extends over 11 amino acids. Germline V lookup: CDR1 SNHLY, CDR2 FYNNEI. V lost 6 bases, J lost 7 bases, and 7 bases lay in between. The DNA of the CDR3 is TGTGCCAGCAGGGGGGTTAATGAGCAGTTCCTC. Translation: CASRGVNEQFL.

CDR3 bases: TGTGCCAGCAGCCAAGACAACTGGTATAGGGCTAACTATGGCTACACCTTC. This codes for CASSQDNWYRANYGYTF. This chain uses TRBV3-1 with TRBJ1-2, with unresolved D. With 0 bases removed from V and 0 bases from J, the gap between germline ends came to 14 bases. The CDR3 covers 17 residues. The V gene's germline CDR1 is LGHDT and CDR2 YNNKEL (reference sequence).

This clone was seen ten or more times. The chain links TRBV6-2 or TRBV6-3 to TRBJ2-7, with 14 bases that match TRBD2. This CDR3 region has 18 residues. V lost 9 bases to trimming and J lost 5 bases; unmatched junction nucleotides: 18. CDR1 MNHEY and CDR2 SVGEGT come from the germline V gene. CDR3 bases: TGTGCCAGGATGGGGGACAGCAGACTAGCGGGAGGGCTTAACGAGCAGTACGTC. Translation: CARMGDSRLAGGLNEQYV.

There are many counts of this clone. This chain connects TRBV28 to TRBJ2-3; 7 nucleotides agree with TRBD1. CDR3 length equals 11 residues. V lost 8 bases and J lost 6; bases outside the gene matches: 2. Germline CDR1 MDHEN, CDR2 SYDVKM. CDR3 in DNA: TGTGCCAGCGGACAGGTTGATACGCAGTATTTT. It specifies CASGQVDTQYF.

With respect to this clone: A much larger clone differs from this one at a single base, so this may be a read error. Other DNA variants within this sample encode the same CDR3. The chain links TRBV6-1 to TRBJ1-5; possibly TRBD1 for D (5 bases). The CDR3 length is 15 residues. Germline V gene data show CDR1 as MNHNS and CDR2 as SASEGT. CDR3 amino acids: CVSSLEGSGNQPQHF. In nucleotides, the CDR3 is TGTGTTAGCAGTTTGGAGGGGTCGGGCAATCAGCCCCAGCATTTT.

This clone was found many times. The gene calls are TRBV4-1 and TRBJ2-1, with a possible D match to TRBD2 (5 bases). V was shortened by 4 bases and J by 9 bases, with 10 bases between the two germline ends. Germline CDR1 and CDR2: MGHRA and YSYEKL. The CDR3 contains 12 residues. CDR3 region: CASSPPGIEQFF. The CDR3 nucleotides are TGCGCCAGCAGCCCACCGGGGATTGAGCAGTTCTTC.